Each of the 27 T cell receptor beta chains below was sequenced from the same sample in a study of post-analysis software for immune sequencing data. The TCR beta cDNA libraries carried unique molecular identifiers. TCRdb independently ran MiXCR on the PCR reads; one entry per CDR3 protein. This sample yields around 180,000 distinct CDR3 sequences, of which approximately 30% are seen a single time; less than 1.6% belongs to the top ten. No antigen is known for these receptors. General observations from the study: Roughly 5 TRBV segments (TRBV5-6, TRBV5-1 and TRBV20-1 among them) occurred more frequently in patients than in controls.

The sequencing sample was made of blood. The receptors here all came from a girl aged 10 to 17 with multiple sclerosis.

Ten or more counts support this clonotype. This chain connects TRBV6-1 to TRBJ2-1; no clear D gene. The CDR3 totals 12 residues. V lost 3 bases and J lost 8, with 8 bases in between. Per the germline V gene, CDR1 is MNHNS and CDR2 is SASEGT. The DNA of the CDR3 is TGTGCCAGCAGTGACAATGGAGATGAGCAGTTCTTC. The encoded protein is CASSDNGDEQFF.

Many counts were recorded for this clonotype. The chain joins TRBV5-1 to TRBJ2-7, with TRBD1 matching 8 bases. V trimming: 6 bases; J trimming: 2 bases; junction bases outside the gene matches: 16. The CDR3 spans 17 residues. The germline CDR1 and CDR2 sequences are SGHRS and YFSETQ. CDR3 region: CASTWDRSGPSTYEQYF. CDR3 coding DNA: TGCGCCAGCACCTGGGACAGGTCGGGGCCTTCCACCTACGAGCAGTACTTC. Full variable domain (remainder filled in from reference TRBV5-1 and TRBJ2-7): KAGVTQTPRYLIKTRGQQVTLSCSPISGHRSVSWYQQTPGQGLQFLFEYFSETQRNKGNFPGRFSGRQFSNSRSEMNVSTLELGDSALYLCASTWDRSGPSTYEQYFGPGTRLTVT.

In this sample, this clonotype turned up many times. The rearrangement uses TRBV5-1 and TRBJ2-1; perhaps TRBD2 as D (6 bases). This CDR3 region has 14 residues. V gave up 4 bases and J gave up 9 bases, with 17 bases separating them. Germline loops: CDR1 SGHRS, CDR2 YFSETQ. DNA of the CDR3: TGCGCCAGCAGCCGCGGGGAGTTTCAAGCTGAGCAGTTCTTC. Protein sequence: CASSRGEFQAEQFF.

The chain combines TRBV30 with TRBJ2-5, with 9 bases identical to TRBD2. CDR1 and CDR2 (germline): GTSNPN, SVGIG (reference sequence). This CDR3 is 16 amino acids long. Unmatched junction bases numbered 8, after V lost 3 bases and J lost 0 bases. The CDR3 DNA reads as TGTGCCTGGAGCGGACTAGCGACTAGTTACCAAGAGACCCAGTACTTC. Its protein is CAWSGLATSYQETQYF. Filled out from reference TRBV30 and TRBJ2-5, the complete variable domain reads SQTIHQWPATLVQPVGSPLSLECTVEGTSNPNLYWYRQAAGRGLQLLFYSVGIGQISSEVPQNLSASRPQDRQFILSSKKLLLSDSGFYLCAWSGLATSYQETQYFGPGTRLLVL.

Concerning this clonotype itself: At one boundary the junction diverges from the germline segment, which might be a read error. The chain couples TRBV15 to TRBJ1-2; 7 bases match TRBD1. In germline, CDR1 is LNHNV, CDR2 YYDKDF (reference sequence). The CDR3 consists of 15 residues. The CDR3 DNA is TGTGCCACCTGCAGAGGGGCAGGGGGGAAGTATGGCTACACCTTC. Protein product: CATCRGAGGKYGYTF.

This clonotype is large (0.1 to 1%). The chain recombines TRBV9 with TRBJ2-4; tentative D call: TRBD1 (6 bases). Trimming took off 0 bases at V and 10 bases at J, with 14 bases between the two ends. Germline assignment: CDR1 SGDLS and CDR2 YYNGEE. This CDR3 has 14 amino acids. The CDR3 reads CASSVVGERGIQYF. In DNA form, the CDR3 reads TGTGCCAGCAGCGTAGTTGGAGAAAGGGGGATTCAGTACTTC.

The rearrangement uses TRBV7-9 and TRBJ2-1; 8 bases fit TRBD2. This CDR3 spans 15 amino acids. CDR1 and CDR2 (germline): SEHNR, FQNEAQ (reference sequence). After removal of 4 bases from V and 7 bases from J, the junction contained 9 bases not matched to a gene. This CDR3 is CASSSPGGPRNEQFF. CDR3 DNA sequence: TGTGCCAGCAGCTCCCCGGGAGGGCCTCGAAATGAGCAGTTCTTC. Full variable domain (missing parts from reference TRBV7-9 and TRBJ2-1): DTGVSQNPRHKITKRGQNVTFRCDPISEHNRLYWYRQTLGQGPEFLTYFQNEAQLEKSRLLSDRFSAERPKGSFSTLEIQRTEQGDSAMYLCASSSPGGPRNEQFFGPGTRLTVL.

The chain recombines TRBV14 with TRBJ2-3; TRBD1 matches 8 bases. Germline V gene data show CDR1 as SGHDN and CDR2 as FVKESK. V shed 9 bases and J 4 bases; nucleotides not matched to a gene: 12. This CDR3 region has 15 residues. CDR3 sequence reads: CARAVTGDVADTQYF. CDR3 bases: TGTGCCAGGGCCGTGACAGGGGACGTAGCAGATACGCAGTATTTT.

This clonotype showed up many times. The chain is built from TRBV20-1 and TRBJ2-1; weak D call: TRBD2 (6 bases). Germline CDR1 DFQATT, CDR2 SNEGSKA (reference sequence). Trimming left V 7 bases short and J 0 bases short, with 13 bases between. CDR3 length: 14 residues. This CDR3 reads CSVERGGSYNEQFF. The CDR3 region has the DNA TGCAGTGTTGAACGGGGAGGCTCCTACAATGAGCAGTTCTTC.

This clonotype was seen a handful of times. This sequence joins TRBV12-3 or TRBV12-4 and TRBJ2-1, with 15 bases fitting TRBD2. The CDR3 consists of 18 residues. J lost 0 bases, V lost 6 bases, and 6 bases had no gene match. The chain's CDR3 is CASRMGLAGGSSYNEQFF. The CDR3, as DNA: TGTGCCAGCAGGATGGGACTAGCGGGAGGAAGCTCCTACAATGAGCAGTTCTTC.

This clonotype was seen repeatedly, ten times or more. The chain links TRBV7-8 to TRBJ1-2, with 10 bases lining up with TRBD1. V lost 6 bases to trimming and J lost 2 bases; unmatched junction nucleotides: 6. CDR1 is SGHVS and CDR2 is FQNEAQ in the germline V gene. CDR3 length equals 15 residues. Written as DNA, the CDR3 is TGTGCCAGCAGTTTCTCGACAGGGGGCAACTATGGCTACACCTTC. This gives the protein CASSFSTGGNYGYTF. The variable domain in full, with the rest retrieved from reference TRBV7-8 and TRBJ1-2, is GAGVSQSPRYKVAKRGQDVALRCDPISGHVSLFWYQQALGQGPEFLTYFQNEAQLDKSGLPSDRFFAERPEGSVSTLKIQRTQQEDSAVYLCASSFSTGGNYGYTFGSGTRLTVV.

This clonotype was recorded a few times. The rearrangement joins TRBV6-6 to TRBJ1-4; no reliable D call. This CDR3 has 13 residues. The V gene's germline CDR1 is MNHNY and CDR2 SVGAGI (reference sequence). V gave up 4 bases and J gave up 3 bases, with 6 bases separating them. The CDR3 coding sequence is TGTGCCAGCAGTTCCCGGGCTAATGAAAAACTGTTTTTT. It translates to CASSSRANEKLFF.

The sample holds a few counts of this clonotype. This CDR3 is CASSAGQFSNQPQHF. The CDR3 DNA reads as TGTGCCAGCAGCGCGGGACAGTTTAGCAATCAGCCCCAGCATTTT. The V call is TRBV9, the J call TRBJ1-5, with 7 bases lining up with TRBD1. In germline, CDR1 is SGDLS, CDR2 YYNGEE. J lost 0 bases, V lost 3 bases, and 3 bases had no gene match. This CDR3 has 15 residues.

This clonotype was counted a single time. The rearrangement joins TRBV7-2 to TRBJ2-3; D is undetermined. Looked up from germline, CDR1 is SGHTA and CDR2 is FQGNSA. The V gene lost 5 bases and the J gene lost 2 bases, with 8 bases spanning the gap. The CDR3 totals 13 residues. Here the CDR3 DNA reads TGTGCCAGCAGCGTGACCCCCACAGATACGCAGTATTTT. It specifies CASSVTPTDTQYF.

This clonotype came up many times. This chain uses TRBV7-9 with TRBJ1-5; 10 nucleotides match TRBD1. Germline V lookup: CDR1 SEHNR, CDR2 FQNEAQ (reference sequence). The V and J ends lost 5 bases and 3 bases, in that order; junction bases with no gene match: 10. This CDR3 region has 17 residues. The CDR3 DNA sequence: TGTGCCAGCAGCGCCGGGACAGGGGCTCCGACCAATCAGCCCCAGCATTTT. Its protein product is CASSAGTGAPTNQPQHF.

On this clonotype itself: A much larger clone differs from this one at a single base, so this may be a read error. This chain connects TRBV2 to TRBJ2-3; unclear D gene. Deletions cut 6 bases from V and 0 bases from J, with 13 bases between. The CDR3 is 15 residues long. CDR1 is SNHLY, CDR2 FYNNEI, per germline. The DNA for the CDR3 is TGTGCCAGCAGAGAATACTATTCTAGCACAGATACGCAGTATTTT. It specifies CASREYYSSTDTQYF. The entire variable domain, with the rest obtained from reference TRBV2 and TRBJ2-3, is as follows: EPEVTQTPSHQVTQMGQEVILRCVPISNHLYFYWYRQILGQKVEFLVSFYNNEISEKSEIFDDQFSVERPDGSNFTLKIRSTKLEDSAMYFCASREYYSSTDTQYFGPGTRLTVL.

This chain joins TRBV12-3 or TRBV12-4 and TRBJ1-3; D is possibly TRBD1 (6 bases). The CDR3 totals 14 residues. Trimming removed 8 bases from V and 0 bases from J, with 11 bases in between. The DNA of the CDR3 is TGTGCCAGCGCACAGGGTAGCTCTGGAAACACCATATATTTT. Amino acids: CASAQGSSGNTIYF.

In this sample, this clonotype turned up many times. J is TRBJ2-7 and V is TRBV7-2; D remains unclear. Trimming stripped 2 bases from V and 4 bases from J, with 6 bases between. Looked up from germline, CDR1 is SGHTA and CDR2 is FQGNSA. This CDR3 contains 12 residues. The DNA for the CDR3 is TGTGCCAGCAGCTTATCCCAGTACGAGCAGTACTTC. As protein: CASSLSQYEQYF.

This clonotype appeared a few times. The J gene is TRBJ2-5, the V gene TRBV27, with D perhaps matching TRBD1 (5 bases). Trimming left V 3 bases short and J 11 bases short, with 16 bases between. The CDR3 is 13 amino acids. Germline loops: CDR1 MNHEY, CDR2 SMNVEV (reference sequence). The CDR3 protein is CASSFHGAGEQYF. CDR3 DNA sequence: TGTGCCAGCAGTTTCCATGGGGCAGGAGAGCAGTACTTC.

The chain links TRBV9 to TRBJ2-5; no clear D gene. This CDR3 has 15 amino acids. V lost 0 bases and J 5 bases, leaving 14 bases between the germline ends. Germline loops: CDR1 SGDLS, CDR2 YYNGEE. The CDR3 DNA reads TGTGCCAGCAGCGTAGGGGCTCAGTCGGGTGAGACCCAGTACTTC. Its translation is CASSVGAQSGETQYF.

This clonotype was seen a few times. This chain connects TRBV20-1 to TRBJ2-7; TRBD1 matches 12 bases. CDR1 and CDR2 from the germline V gene are DFQATT and SNEGSKA (reference sequence). The CDR3 sequence is 12 residues long. V gave up 7 bases and J gave up 4 bases; unmatched junction bases: 2. DNA of the CDR3: TGCAGTGGGGGACAGGGGGCTTACGAGCAGTACTTC. The encoded protein is CSGGQGAYEQYF.

This clonotype was observed a few times. The V gene is TRBV6-1, the J gene TRBJ1-1, with D unresolved. Germline CDR1 MNHNS, CDR2 SASEGT. This CDR3 spans 13 amino acids. V was trimmed by 6 bases and J by 5 bases, leaving 13 bases between them. The CDR3 loop is CASSPEVRTEAFF. DNA for the CDR3: TGTGCCAGCAGCCCCGAAGTGAGGACTGAAGCTTTCTTT.

This clonotype came up many times. The chain has TRBV5-1 and TRBJ2-7; TRBD2 aligns across 7 bases. This CDR3 spans 14 amino acids. V was pared by 1 base and J by 3 bases, with 4 bases of the junction left unmatched. Per germline, CDR1 SGHRS and CDR2 YFSETQ. The CDR3 spells CASSLSWDYYEQYF. CDR3 in DNA: TGCGCCAGCAGCTTGAGCTGGGACTACTACGAGCAGTACTTC.

The table lists this clonotype with many counts. The chain recombines TRBV5-1 with TRBJ2-3; no clear D. This CDR3 has 14 amino acids. Trimming cost V 0 bases and J 6 bases, with 11 bases left between them. The germline V gene has CDR1 SGHRS and CDR2 YFSETQ. For the CDR3, the DNA is TGCGCCAGCAGCTTGGTAGCCGGTTCGGATACGCAGTATTTT. Protein product: CASSLVAGSDTQYF.

Turning to this clonotype: One end of the junction does not line up with germline, which may come from a read error. The chain has TRBV7-2 and TRBJ2-1; D uncertain. CDR1 and CDR2 from the germline V gene are SGHTA and FQGNSA. The CDR3 is 14 amino acids. DNA for the CDR3: TGTGCCGGCAGCTTATCTCCGCAGTACAATGAGCAGTTCTTC. Amino acids: CAGSLSPQYNEQFF.

The chain is built from TRBV12-3 or TRBV12-4 and TRBJ2-3; no clear D gene. Trimming took 5 bases from V and 0 from J, leaving 15 bases between them. The CDR3 spans 16 residues. This CDR3 is CASSLQASSSTDTQYF. In DNA, the CDR3 is TGTGCCAGCAGTCTCCAAGCAAGCTCTAGCACAGATACGCAGTATTTT.

The chain recombines TRBV24-1 with TRBJ2-2; D is ambiguous. Deletions cut 7 bases from V and 8 bases from J, with 7 bases between. The CDR3 has 11 amino acids. Per germline, CDR1 KGHDR and CDR2 SFDVKD. In DNA form, the CDR3 reads TGTGCCACCAGGAGTGGAGGGGAGCTGTTTTTT. This sequence encodes CATRSGGELFF.